The following is a T cell receptor (beta chain) sequence with its context. The antigen remains undetermined. This sample stems from a study of identical twins. Overall study findings and caveats: Out-of-frame alpha sequences that twins shared showed excess low generation probability.

Germline V gene sequence: CDR1 SGHRS, CDR2 YFSETQ. The CDR3 totals 16 residues. Deletions cut 2 bases from V and 1 base from J, with 16 bases between. MiXCR was run by TCRdb on the 5' RACE reads, yielding one entry per CDR3 protein. In the table there are 550,000 to 700,000 distinct CDR3 sequences, 21% of which are singletons. This same sample was also part of a study on T cells expressing NK-cell markers. From that study: Each TCR beta repertoire originated in sorted T cells that were CD3+CD56+NKG2C+, CD3+CD56+NKG2C- or CD3+CD56-NKG2C+. The sequencing cohort of eight donors included seven HCMV-seropositive individuals and one seronegative individual.

The gene calls are TRBV5-1 and TRBJ2-7, with D perhaps matching TRBD2 (5 bases). The TCR originated in a woman between 18 and 30 years old in good health. Sequencing used PBMCs. The CDR3 region is CASSFGAAHSSYEQYF. DNA for the CDR3: TGCGCCAGCAGCTTCGGAGCGGCCCACTCTTCCTACGAGCAGTACTTC.